The 14 T cell receptor beta chains below come from one sample, sequenced in a study of OX40 agonist ivuxolimab in advanced cancers. The method was immunoSEQ multiplex PCR; TCRdb's version includes in-frame clones alone and lacks a portion of them. The data hold tens of thousands of clones, with 89% observed a single time. The sample here was CD4+ or CD8+ T cells sorted from blood, taken in a trial of the OX40 agonist ivuxolimab. Receptor source: an adult with an advanced solid tumor such as melanoma, head and neck, liver or kidney cancer.

The chain is built from TRBV9 and TRBJ2-3; unclear D gene. Trimming shortened V by 1 base and J by 1 base, and 10 bases separated the two germline ends. The CDR3 loop spans 15 amino acids. Germline CDR1 is SGDLS and CDR2 is YYNGEE. Here the CDR3 reads CASSVMVAGTDTQYF. The CDR3 region has the DNA TGTGCCAGCAGCGTAATGGTTGCCGGCACAGATACGCAGTATTTT.

The V call is TRBV7-2, the J call TRBJ2-5; 10 bases line up with TRBD2. V shed 1 base, J shed 5 bases, and the junction held 4 bases outside the gene matches. In germline, CDR1 is SGHTA, CDR2 FQGNSA. CDR3 length: 15 amino acids. The CDR3 coding sequence is TGTGCCAGCAGCTTAGTAGCGGGGGGCACGGAGACCCAGTACTTC. Its protein is CASSLVAGGTETQYF.

This chain joins TRBV28 and TRBJ2-1, with 9 positions matching TRBD1. Per germline, CDR1 MDHEN and CDR2 SYDVKM. CDR3 length equals 13 residues. Germline trimming cut 10 bases from V and 8 bases from J; bases unmatched to any gene: 9. The CDR3 DNA reads as TGTGCCATCCTGGGACAGGGATTTGATGAGCAGTTCTTC. Its translation is CAILGQGFDEQFF.

The V gene is TRBV11-2, the J gene TRBJ2-2; D is unclear. This CDR3 spans 14 amino acids. Trimming stripped 0 bases from V and 5 bases from J, with 7 bases between. The germline V gene has CDR1 SGHAT and CDR2 FQNNGV. Written as DNA, the CDR3 is TGTGCCAGCAGCTTAGATCCGAGTACCGGGGAGCTGTTTTTT. This gives the protein CASSLDPSTGELFF.

The chain is built from TRBV19 and TRBJ2-6, with TRBD2 matching 7 bases. Germline V gene lookup returns CDR1 LNHDA and CDR2 SQIVND (reference sequence). J was trimmed by 0 bases and V by 5 bases; bases with no gene match: 7. The CDR3 runs to 17 residues. CDR3: CASSDPGRASGANVLTF. CDR3 nucleotides: TGTGCCAGTAGTGACCCAGGGAGGGCCTCTGGGGCCAACGTCCTGACTTTC.

This chain links TRBV5-4 with TRBJ1-1, with D unresolved. Germline V gives CDR1 SGHNT, CDR2 YYREEE (reference sequence). Trimming pared 3 bases from V and 1 base from J, leaving 10 bases between. The length of the CDR3 is 14 residues. The CDR3, as DNA: TGTGCCAGCAGCTCCGGTGAGGGGAACACTGAAGCTTTCTTT. Residues: CASSSGEGNTEAFF.

A word on this clone: Other nucleotide sequences from this sample produce the same CDR3. V usage is TRBV5-6 and J usage is TRBJ1-1; D is unclear. Germline V gene lookup returns CDR1 SGHDT and CDR2 YYEEEE. The CDR3 runs 11 residues. With 4 bases removed from V and 0 bases from J, the gap between germline ends came to 1 base. The CDR3 spells CASSLNTEAFF. CDR3 nucleotide sequence: TGTGCCAGCAGCCTGAACACTGAAGCTTTCTTT.

The chain is built from TRBV4-3 and TRBJ2-7, with a possible D match to TRBD1 (5 bases). There are 13 residues in the CDR3. Per the germline V gene, CDR1 is LGHNA and CDR2 is YSLEER. The V gene lost 0 bases and the J gene lost 6 bases, with 9 bases spanning the gap. The CDR3 here is CASSQDQGGEQYF. The CDR3 nucleotides read TGCGCCAGCAGCCAAGATCAGGGTGGCGAGCAGTACTTC.

This clone was seen once. The rearrangement uses TRBV7-9 and TRBJ2-7; 8 bases line up with TRBD2. Germline V CDR1 and CDR2: SEHNR, FQNEAQ (reference sequence). The CDR3 has 15 amino acids. V shed 1 base, J shed 2 bases, and the junction held 4 bases outside the gene matches. The CDR3 loop is CASSLEAGGAYEQYF. The CDR3 region has the DNA TGTGCCAGCAGCTTAGAGGCGGGAGGAGCCTACGAGCAGTACTTC.

V is TRBV19 and J is TRBJ2-3; D possibly corresponds to TRBD1 (6 bases). Germline loops: CDR1 LNHDA, CDR2 SQIVND (reference sequence). The CDR3 has 15 residues. V lost 3 bases, J lost 5 bases, and 15 bases lay in between. DNA of the CDR3: TGTGCCAGTAGTATTTCGGACAGCCGAAGAGATACGCAGTATTTT. It specifies CASSISDSRRDTQYF.

The V call is TRBV19, the J call TRBJ2-3; TRBD1 matches at 9 bases. The germline CDR1 and CDR2 sequences are LNHDA and SQIVND (reference sequence). V gave up 6 bases and J gave up 4 bases; unmatched junction bases: 11. This CDR3 region has 16 residues. The DNA for the CDR3 is TGTGCCAGTAGGCGACCGGGACAGGGTGTGGCAGATACGCAGTATTTT. It translates to CASRRPGQGVADTQYF.

The chain employs TRBV5-1 and TRBJ1-1; D uncertain. Germline CDR1 reads SGHRS; CDR2 reads YFSETQ. Trimming took off 0 bases at V and 0 bases at J, with 6 bases between the two ends. The CDR3 totals 14 residues. CDR3 DNA sequence: TGCGCCAGCAGCTTGGGAACAGTGAACACTGAAGCTTTCTTT. As protein: CASSLGTVNTEAFF.

Written as DNA, the CDR3 is TGCGCCAGCAGCTCTAGGACAGGGGGAGATGGCTACACCTTC. This sequence encodes CASSSRTGGDGYTF. The rearrangement joins TRBV5-1 to TRBJ1-2; 10 nucleotides line up with TRBD1. This CDR3 spans 14 amino acids. The germline gives CDR1 SGHRS, CDR2 YFSETQ. V was pared by 3 bases and J by 6 bases, with 5 bases of the junction left unmatched.

The chain couples TRBV12-5 to TRBJ1-1; D remains unclear. Trimming shortened V by 10 bases and J by 0 bases, and 12 bases separated the two germline ends. CDR1 and CDR2 from the germline V gene are LGHNT and FRNRAP. The CDR3 extends over 13 amino acids. The CDR3 coding sequence is TGTGCTACCTTATACAGTTTGAACACTGAAGCTTTCTTT. It yields the protein CATLYSLNTEAFF.